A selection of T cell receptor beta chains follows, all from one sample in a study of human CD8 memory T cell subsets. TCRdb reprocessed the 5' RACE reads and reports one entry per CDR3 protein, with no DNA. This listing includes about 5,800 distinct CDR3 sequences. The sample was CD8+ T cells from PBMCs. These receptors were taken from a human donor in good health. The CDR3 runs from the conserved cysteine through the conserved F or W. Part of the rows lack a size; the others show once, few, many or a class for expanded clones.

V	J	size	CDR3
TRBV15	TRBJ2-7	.	CATSRDTGDEQYF
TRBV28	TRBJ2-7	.	CASSLPPARSGRDKEQYF
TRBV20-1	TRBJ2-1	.	CSARRGLAGYEQFF
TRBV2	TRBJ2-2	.	CATPVAGTNTGELFF
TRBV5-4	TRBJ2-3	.	CASSLSGREDTQYF
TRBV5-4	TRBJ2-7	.	CASSLESSYEQYF
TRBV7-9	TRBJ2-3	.	CASSSPDSPSTDTQYF
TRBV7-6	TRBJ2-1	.	CASSFADRANEQFF
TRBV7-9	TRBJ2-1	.	CASSYTAGGYNEQFF
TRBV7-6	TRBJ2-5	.	CASSLEANGATQETQYF
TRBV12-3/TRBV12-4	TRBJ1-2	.	CASTEGSIVHGYTF
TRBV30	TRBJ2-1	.	CAWSPPTRNEQFF
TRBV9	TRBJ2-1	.	CASSVGTSGSGNEQFF
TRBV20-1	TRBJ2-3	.	CSARPLAGVSTDTQYF
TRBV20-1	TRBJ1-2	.	CSARVSDGYTF
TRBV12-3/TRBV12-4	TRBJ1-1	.	CASSLPGANTEAFF
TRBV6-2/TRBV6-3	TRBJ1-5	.	CASMESGQPQHF
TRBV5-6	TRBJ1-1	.	CASSPTGNTEAFF
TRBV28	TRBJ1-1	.	CASSLGQQNTEAFF
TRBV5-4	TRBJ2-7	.	CASSPENSPYEQYF
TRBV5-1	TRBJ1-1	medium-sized	CACRWGQEVNTEAFF
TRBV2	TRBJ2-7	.	CASSVFGRAYEQYF
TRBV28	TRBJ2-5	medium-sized	CASSFWADQETQYF
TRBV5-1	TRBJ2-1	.	CASSPDRGDEQFF
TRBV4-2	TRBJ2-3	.	CASSQEGAGIRTDTQYF
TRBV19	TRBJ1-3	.	CASSIGAHGNTIYF
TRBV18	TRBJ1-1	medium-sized	CASSQGAGNTEAFF
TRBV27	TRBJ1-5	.	CASSLSPHQPQHF
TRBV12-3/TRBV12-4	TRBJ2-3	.	CASSLQTSGGDSDTQYF
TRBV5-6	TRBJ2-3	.	CASTRLAHSTDTQYF
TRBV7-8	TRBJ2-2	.	CASSLPRTSGRARGELFF
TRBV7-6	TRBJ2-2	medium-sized	CALRLPTGELFF
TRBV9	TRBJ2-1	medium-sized	CASSVFAGNEQFF
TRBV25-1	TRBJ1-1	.	CASGGNTEAFF
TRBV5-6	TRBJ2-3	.	CASSLGGDPTDTQYF
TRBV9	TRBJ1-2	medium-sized	CASSAPLVPNPGDGYTF
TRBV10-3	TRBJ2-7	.	CAIRADSSYEQYF
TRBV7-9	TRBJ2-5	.	CASRPVNSGAKETQYF
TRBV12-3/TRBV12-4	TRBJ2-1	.	CASSFGGHNEQFF
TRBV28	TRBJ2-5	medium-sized	CASSSGQGLAGGFQETQYF
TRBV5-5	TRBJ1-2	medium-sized	CASSQTGDHGYTF
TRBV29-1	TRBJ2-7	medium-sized	CSAGTGNYEQYF
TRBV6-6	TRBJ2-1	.	CASSYLGQGYNEQFF
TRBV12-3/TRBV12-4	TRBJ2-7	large	CASSTRDRGMGEQYF
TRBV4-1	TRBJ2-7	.	CASSSKTTGGPYEQYF
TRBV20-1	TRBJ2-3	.	CSARDGGDTQYF
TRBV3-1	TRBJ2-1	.	CASSQGMNEQFF
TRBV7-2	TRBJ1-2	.	CASSFTGYGYTF
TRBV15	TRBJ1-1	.	CATSRDNTEAFF
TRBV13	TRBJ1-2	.	CASSRGSSSSNYGYTF
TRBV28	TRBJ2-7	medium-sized	CASSFRGTGTQYEQYF
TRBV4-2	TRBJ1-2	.	CASSQDLASNYGYTF
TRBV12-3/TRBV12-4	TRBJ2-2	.	CASSLESGMNTGELFF
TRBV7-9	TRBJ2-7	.	CASSTPGGYEQYF
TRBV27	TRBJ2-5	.	CASSLVPGLQETQYF
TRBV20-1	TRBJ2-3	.	CSARDLKGGTDTQYF
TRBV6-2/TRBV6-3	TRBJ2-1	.	CASSYSTGPANEQFF